This T cell receptor beta chain was sequenced during a study of cytomegalovirus exposure and HLA in healthy donors. Study-wide results and limits: It has been reported that TCR beta sequences accurately predicted the HLA-A and HLA-B alleles of most subjects. TCR beta V- and J-gene trimming, according to a later analysis, was linked to a missense DCLRE1C variant. The likely origin of a cluster of highly shared sequence variants was a sequencing artifact.

Regarding this clone: Its antigen is not identified.

Healthy bone marrow donors made up the donors. The germline gives CDR1 SGHNT, CDR2 YYREEE (reference sequence). The CDR3 totals 14 residues. With 4 bases clipped from V and 3 bases from J, the junction kept 5 bases outside the gene matches. Use of 60 Vbeta and 13 Jbeta primers characterized the PCR. Sequencing used immunoSEQ multiplex PCR; TCRdb keeps in-frame clones, though not all of them. This sample yields 110,000 to 150,000 clones, of which 55% to 85% are seen a single time; approximately 2.1% belongs to the top ten. Sequenced material: PBMCs. V gene TRBV5-4 combines with J gene TRBJ2-5; TRBD2 agrees at 8 bases. The receptor comes from a man between 40 and 49 years old in good health and CMV-seronegative. CDR3 DNA sequence: TGTGCCAGCAGCCCCCGGGGGGGTGAAGAGACCCAGTACTTC. Its translation: CASSPRGGEETQYF.